One and the same sample provided the 15 T cell receptor beta chains below, sequenced in a study of shared clonotypes between healthy human individuals (dated by TCRdb to the early 2020s). Library construction relied on the immunoSEQ multiplex PCR assay. TCRdb retrieved this table from immuneACCESS and kept in-frame rearrangements only. Not all clones are present; in checked studies, unresolved V genes account for under half, and no reason is known for the remainder. Recorded for this sample are some 2,400,000 clones; around 95% of them occurred a single time. 0.1% to 0.15% of the sample goes to the ten largest clones. The sequencing input was naive CD4+ T cells sorted from blood. Per the publication, the cell subset or site label means: CD45RA+ positively selected. These receptors were obtained from a man younger than 35 in good health.

The V call is TRBV5-4, the J call TRBJ1-2; 9 nucleotides line up with TRBD1. CDR1 and CDR2 (germline): SGHNT, YYREEE (reference sequence). This CDR3 has 13 residues. Losses at the gene ends were 2 bases for V and 8 bases for J; bases not matched to a gene: 4. The chain's CDR3 is CASSLTGGRGYTF. In nucleotides, the CDR3 is TGTGCCAGCAGCTTAACAGGGGGCCGGGGCTACACCTTC. Using reference TRBV5-4 and TRBJ1-2 for the parts outside the CDR3, the full variable domain is ETGVTQSPTHLIKTRGQQVTLRCSSQSGHNTVSWYQQALGQGPQFIFQYYREEENGRGNFPPRFSGLQFPNYSSELNVNALELDDSALYLCASSLTGGRGYTFGSGTRLTVV.

The CDR3, as DNA: TGTGCCAGCAGCACCGGGACAGGGAATGCAGATACGCAGTATTTT. This sequence encodes CASSTGTGNADTQYF. This chain joins TRBV2 and TRBJ2-3, with 9 bases identical to TRBD1. Germline-derived CDR1 and CDR2 are SNHLY and FYNNEI. With V trimmed by 6 bases and J by 4 bases, 8 bases remained unmatched. CDR3 size: 15 residues.

V and J are TRBV10-3 and TRBJ2-7, with a tentative D call TRBD2 (7 bases). The CDR3 covers 16 residues. V dropped 3 bases and J dropped 1 base, with 16 bases sitting between them. Germline lookup yields CDR1 ENHRY and CDR2 SYGVKD. As DNA, the CDR3 is TGTGCCATCAGTGAACGAGGGGGGGCAGTATCCTACGAGCAGTACTTC. Its protein is CAISERGGAVSYEQYF.

This rearrangement joins TRBV5-6 to TRBJ2-1; 7 nucleotides line up with TRBD2. Looked up from germline, CDR1 is SGHDT and CDR2 is YYEEEE. J lost 8 bases, V lost 2 bases, and 16 bases had no gene match. The CDR3 runs 17 residues. The CDR3: CASSFQGSQRGSDEQFF. The CDR3 DNA sequence: TGTGCCAGCAGCTTTCAGGGTAGCCAGCGGGGCTCAGATGAGCAGTTCTTC. Full variable domain (rest looked up from reference TRBV5-6 and TRBJ2-1): DAGVTQSPTHLIKTRGQQVTLRCSPKSGHDTVSWYQQALGQGPQFIFQYYEEEERQRGNFPDRFSGHQFPNYSSELNVNALLLGDSALYLCASSFQGSQRGSDEQFFGPGTRLTVL.

A remark on this clone: Other DNA sequences of this sample code for an identical CDR3. This chain links TRBV5-1 with TRBJ1-2, with D unresolved. Germline CDR1 is SGHRS and CDR2 is YFSETQ. The CDR3 consists of 15 residues. The V end lost 0 bases, the J end lost 2 bases, and 11 bases lay between the germline ends. The DNA for the CDR3 is TGCGCCAGCAGCTTGGAGGGCAGGCCCAACTATGGCTACACCTTC. Translation: CASSLEGRPNYGYTF.

The chain joins TRBV6-6 to TRBJ1-2; TRBD1 might be the D (5 bases). Germline loops: CDR1 MNHNY, CDR2 SVGAGI (reference sequence). Trimming shortened V by 0 bases and J by 8 bases, and 10 bases separated the two germline ends. The CDR3 is made up of 13 amino acids. CDR3 sequence reads: CASSYSGVYGYTF. Written as DNA, the CDR3 is TGTGCCAGCAGTTACTCAGGGGTCTACGGCTACACCTTC.

V is TRBV28 and J is TRBJ1-2; 9 bases agree with TRBD1. Trimming took 4 bases from V and 6 from J; bases not matched to a gene: 6. From germline, CDR1 is MDHEN and CDR2 SYDVKM. This CDR3 is 14 amino acids long. DNA for the CDR3: TGTGCCAGCAGTTCAGGGACAGGGCGGAATGGCTACACCTTC. Translation: CASSSGTGRNGYTF.

CDR3 sequence (DNA): TGTGCCAGCAGCTTTGTGGGGGTAGATACGCAGTATTTT. It is translated as CASSFVGVDTQYF. V usage is TRBV7-2 and J usage is TRBJ2-3; TRBD1 or TRBD2 may be the D gene (5 bases each). This CDR3 contains 13 residues. The germline V and J ends were trimmed by 3 bases and 5 bases, with 9 bases remaining between them. The V gene's germline CDR1 is SGHTA and CDR2 FQGNSA.

The chain links TRBV10-3 to TRBJ1-5; D is unclear. Germline V CDR1 and CDR2: ENHRY, SYGVKD. The germline V and J ends were trimmed by 2 bases and 10 bases, with 15 bases remaining between them. The CDR3 is made up of 14 amino acids. DNA of the CDR3: TGTGCCATCAGTGAGCGCGGATCCCTCGACCCCCAGCATTTT. Residues: CAISERGSLDPQHF.

Comment on this clone: Other nucleotide sequences in the sample specify the same CDR3. The V call is TRBV18, the J call TRBJ1-2; D possibly corresponds to TRBD1 (5 bases). CDR1 is KGHSH and CDR2 is LQKENI in the germline V gene. This CDR3 has 13 amino acids. Trimming took 3 bases from V and 5 from J, leaving 10 bases between them. This CDR3 reads CASSPTEGYGYTF. The CDR3, as DNA: TGTGCCAGCTCACCGACAGAGGGATATGGCTACACCTTC.

J is TRBJ2-1 and V is TRBV11-2, with D possibly TRBD2 on 5 matching bases. Germline V gene data show CDR1 as SGHAT and CDR2 as FQNNGV. This CDR3 has 13 amino acids. Trimming removed 4 bases from V and 8 bases from J, with 12 bases in between. CDR3 in amino acids: CASSSLVIYEQFF. The CDR3 nucleotides are TGTGCCAGCAGCTCACTAGTTATCTATGAGCAGTTCTTC.

The V and J genes are TRBV5-1 and TRBJ1-2; D not certain. The V end was cut by 5 bases, the J end by 5 bases, with 16 bases between. CDR1 is SGHRS, CDR2 YFSETQ, per germline. The CDR3 is 14 residues long. The chain's CDR3 is CASRRVPDGYGYTF. CDR3 nucleotide sequence: TGCGCCAGCAGGCGCGTCCCGGATGGATATGGCTACACCTTC.

CDR3 sequence (DNA): TGTGCCAGCAGCGCGACAGGGGTCTCTGGGGCCAACGTCCTGACTTTC. It yields the protein CASSATGVSGANVLTF. The chain recombines TRBV7-9 with TRBJ2-6; 8 bases agree with TRBD1. J was trimmed by 0 bases and V by 5 bases; bases with no gene match: 3. Germline V gene lookup returns CDR1 SEHNR and CDR2 FQNEAQ (reference sequence). The CDR3 is made up of 16 amino acids.

The chain links TRBV11-2 to TRBJ2-7; either TRBD1 or TRBD2 may supply D (6 bases each). Deletions cut 4 bases from V and 6 bases from J, with 7 bases between. Germline-derived CDR1 and CDR2 are SGHAT and FQNNGV. This CDR3 has 11 residues. The CDR3 spells CASSSGAEQYF. Written as DNA, the CDR3 is TGTGCCAGCAGCTCGGGGGCCGAGCAGTACTTC.

The gene calls are TRBV10-1 and TRBJ1-4, with D unclear. CDR3 length: 13 amino acids. In germline, CDR1 is WNHNN, CDR2 SYGVQD (reference sequence). The V end lost 0 bases, the J end lost 8 bases, and 7 bases lay between the germline ends. The CDR3 loop is CASSESGSEKLFF. For the CDR3, the DNA is TGCGCCAGCAGTGAGTCCGGGTCCGAAAAACTGTTTTTT.